The clone carrying this T cell receptor beta chain was observed a handful of times. Its antigen is unknown. An equimolar mix of two oligonucleotides served as the beta constant-region primer for TRBC1 and TRBC2. Nested alpha and beta constant-region primers with the SP2 primer drove four PCR rounds on ligated cDNA. Each CDR3 protein gets one entry after TCRdb re-called the UMI-ligation and nested PCR reads with MiXCR. The sample lists about 150,000 distinct CDR3 sequences; roughly 22% were seen once. The CDR3 length is 14 residues. V was pared by 7 bases and J by 4 bases, with 10 bases of the junction left unmatched. Per the germline V gene, CDR1 is MDHEN and CDR2 is SYDVKM. CD4+ T cell IFNgamma after overnight CMV lysate exposure gave donor CMV status. Cells stained for CD3, CD4, CD8, CD45RA and CD27 were sorted into four subsets. This sample is part of a study of naive and memory T cell subsets. Study findings and constraints: Possibly reflecting memory cells re-expressing CD45RA, a few larger clonotypes occurred in naive repertoires, especially CD8.

V gene TRBV28 combines with J gene TRBJ2-7; 7 bases are a match to TRBD2. The receptor's source is a human donor in good health. Sequenced: naive CD4+ T cells from blood. As DNA, the CDR3 is TGTGCCAGCACCCCGGGGGGACGGTCGTACGAGCAGTACTTC. Translated: CASTPGGRSYEQYF.